This TCR beta chain was observed in a study of patients and donors after allogeneic stem cell transplantation. Each CDR3 protein gets one entry after TCRdb re-called the RT-PCR reads with MiXCR. The table shows about a million distinct CDR3 sequences, with 18% occurring only once. Sample: blood, either unsorted or a sorted T cell fraction (not recorded which). The sequence was collected from a human donor who was either an allogeneic HSCT recipient or a stem cell or donor lymphocyte infusion donor (not recorded which). It is not recorded whose cells these are; they may come from a transplant donor.

The CDR3 DNA reads as TGTGCCAGCAGCTCAATATCCTGCGCTGAAGCTTTCTTT. It encodes CASSSISCAEAFF. The chain carries TRBV5-5 and TRBJ1-1; D uncertain. The germline CDR1 and CDR2 sequences are SGHKS and YYEKEE (reference sequence). There are 13 residues in the CDR3. V lost 3 bases and J 6 bases, leaving 12 bases between the germline ends.